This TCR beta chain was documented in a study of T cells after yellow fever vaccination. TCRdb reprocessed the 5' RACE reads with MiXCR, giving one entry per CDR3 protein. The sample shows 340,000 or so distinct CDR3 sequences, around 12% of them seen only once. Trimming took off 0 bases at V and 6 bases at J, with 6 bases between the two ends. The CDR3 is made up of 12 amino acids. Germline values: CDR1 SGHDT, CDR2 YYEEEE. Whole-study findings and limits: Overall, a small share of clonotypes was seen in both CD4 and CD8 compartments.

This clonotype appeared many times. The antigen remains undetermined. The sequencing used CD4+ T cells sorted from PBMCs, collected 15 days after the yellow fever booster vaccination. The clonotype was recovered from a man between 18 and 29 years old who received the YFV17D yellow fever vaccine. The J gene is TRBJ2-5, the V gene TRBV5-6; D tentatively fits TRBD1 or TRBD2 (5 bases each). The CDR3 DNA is TGTGCCAGCAGCTTGGAGGGACAGACCCAGTACTTC. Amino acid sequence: CASSLEGQTQYF.